This T cell receptor (beta chain) is drawn from a study of blood T cell repertoires in COVID-19. V gave up 1 base and J gave up 10 bases, with 14 bases separating them. This CDR3 has 14 residues. Germline CDR1 and CDR2: SGHTA and FQGNSA. The protocol was immunoSEQ multiplex PCR, while the TCRdb copy is restricted to in-frame clones and leaves out a portion. The table records around 260,000 clones, approximately 87% of them present only once. The clonotype comes from a woman in her thirties or forties who had recovered from COVID-19. Specimen: peripheral blood. J is TRBJ2-1 and V is TRBV7-2, with D possibly TRBD2 on 6 matching bases. DNA for the CDR3: TGTGCCAGCAGCTTAGAGGGAGGACTAAGGGAGCAGTTCTTC. This gives the protein CASSLEGGLREQFF.